This T cell receptor beta chain originates from a study of blood T cell repertoires in COVID-19. Study information: COVID-19 samples from acute and convalescent phases originated in the United States, Italy and Spain. The analysed material was cDNA or gDNA that came from T cells, B-cell-depleted T cells, or PBMCs.

In the original workflow: The authors estimated nucleated cell counts from reference gene primer amplification. The method was immunoSEQ multiplex PCR; TCRdb's version includes in-frame clones alone and lacks a portion of them. The V and J calls and clone size come from that table; D and trimming were worked out from the DNA. The data hold hundreds of thousands of clones, with 88% observed a single time. The TCR originated in a human donor in a cohort sampled during active COVID-19. Sequences were obtained from peripheral blood.

The CDR3 spells CASSLTGLSGNTIYF. The CDR3, as DNA: TGCGCCAGCAGCTTGACAGGCCTTTCTGGAAACACCATATATTTT. This chain connects TRBV5-1 to TRBJ1-3; D is possibly TRBD1 (5 bases). From germline, CDR1 is SGHRS and CDR2 YFSETQ. Trimming took off 1 base at V and 1 base at J, with 9 bases between the two ends. The CDR3 loop spans 15 amino acids.